Described below is a single T cell receptor (beta chain) sequence and its context. The source of the sample is a study of blood T cell repertoires in COVID-19. Study as a whole: PBMCs, B-cell-depleted T cells, or T cells provided the cDNA or gDNA that made up the material.

Trimming pared 3 bases from V and 1 base from J, leaving 11 bases between. The CDR3 is 15 amino acids. Germline CDR1 MGHRA, CDR2 YSYEKL. Sequencing used immunoSEQ multiplex PCR; TCRdb keeps in-frame clones, though not all of them. Of under 300,000 clones in the sample, 65% to 90% were seen once. This receptor was identified in a human donor in a cohort sampled during active COVID-19. This chain connects TRBV4-1 to TRBJ2-3, with a weak D call TRBD2 (5 bases). Material for sequencing was peripheral blood. CDR3 sequence reads: CASSQRAAGTDTQYF. The CDR3 DNA is TGCGCCAGCAGCCAGAGAGCGGCCGGCACAGATACGCAGTATTTT.